The 24 T cell receptor beta chains below were found in one sample sequenced in a study of T cells in women clearing cervical HPV infection. Using immunoSEQ multiplex PCR, the repertoire was profiled, and TCRdb retains in-frame clones only, with some absent. There are 25,000 to 30,000 clones in the sample, with roughly 15% held by the top ten. The source material was blood buffy coat. These receptors all stem from a woman aged 18 to 75 with a cervical HPV16 infection that either progressed to CIN3+ or cleared (not recorded which).

About this clone itself: One end of the junction is discordant with germline, which a read error may explain. From the germline J gene comes the end of the CDR3, since the read stops 3 residues before it. Different DNA sequences within this sample yield the same CDR3. The chain couples TRBV5-6 to TRBJ1-3; TRBD1 aligns across 7 bases. This CDR3 region has 15 residues. Germline values: CDR1 SGHDT, CDR2 YYEEEE. The CDR3 region is CASSRQGFTGNTIYF. CDR3 DNA (partial): TGTGCCAGCAGCCGACAGGGTTTTACTGGAAACACA.

About this clone: Relative to the germline gene, one junction end is altered; a read error may explain this. The read gets to within 3 residues of the CDR3 end, and the germline J gene fills in the rest. Other nucleotide sequences from this sample produce the same CDR3. J is TRBJ1-3 and V is TRBV7-9; D is unclear. The germline CDR1 and CDR2 sequences are SEHNR and FQNEAQ (reference sequence). This CDR3 contains 15 residues. CDR3 sequence reads: CASKDPRDSGNTIYF. Incomplete CDR3 DNA: TGTGCCAGCAAAGACCCCCGAGACTCTGGAAACACA.

Note on this clone: The read ends 3 residues early relative to the CDR3; the germline J gene fills the gap. This chain uses TRBV7-9 with TRBJ1-1; no clear D. This CDR3 is 13 amino acids long. V dropped 2 bases and J dropped 1 base, with 5 bases sitting between them. CDR1 and CDR2 from the germline V gene are SEHNR and FQNEAQ (reference sequence). CDR3 residues: CASSLWANTEAFF. The sequenced CDR3 bases are TGTGCCAGCAGCTTATGGGCGAACACTGAA.

Details on this clone: The read terminates 3 residues before the CDR3 end, so the remaining end is supplied by the germline J gene. The J gene is TRBJ1-5, the V gene TRBV19; 7 bases align to TRBD1. CDR3 size: 14 residues. In germline, CDR1 is LNHDA, CDR2 SQIVND (reference sequence). J was trimmed by 7 bases and V by 1 base; bases with no gene match: 4. CDR3 in amino acids: CASSIVQGEQPQHF. The sequenced part of the CDR3 DNA is TGTGCCAGTAGTATAGTCCAGGGGGAGCAGCCC.

Details on this clone: The read halts 3 residues ahead of the CDR3 end, with the missing end drawn from the germline J gene. The V call is TRBV19, the J call TRBJ1-2; D unclear. This CDR3 is built from 14 residues. Germline V gene lookup returns CDR1 LNHDA and CDR2 SQIVND (reference sequence). CDR3 DNA, as far as it was read: TGTGCCAGCAACCGCGGCTCTCTAGGAAATGAC. Translating it yields CASNRGSLGND. From start to end, the CDR3 is CASNRGSLGNDYTF.

For this clone: The observed sequence ends 3 residues before the CDR3 terminus, with the missing tail filled in from the germline J gene. The J gene is TRBJ1-6, the V gene TRBV4-2, with D possibly TRBD1 on 6 matching bases. This CDR3 contains 17 residues. The ends were cut back, 0 bases at V and 7 bases at J, with 16 bases in the middle. Germline V CDR1 and CDR2: LGHNA, YNFKEQ. The CDR3 is CASSQEDSWGPNSPLHF. Incomplete CDR3 DNA: TGTGCCAGCAGCCAAGAGGACAGTTGGGGACCGAATTCACCC.

Remarks on this clone: Read sequence stops 3 residues before the CDR3 end, and the germline J gene provides the missing end. This chain connects TRBV7-9 to TRBJ1-1, with 8 bases matching TRBD1. Germline V gene lookup returns CDR1 SEHNR and CDR2 FQNEAQ (reference sequence). The CDR3 is 12 residues long. The sequenced CDR3 bases are TGTGCCAGCAGCACAAGGACAGGGGAA. This gives the protein CASSTRTGE. The full-length CDR3 reads as CASSTRTGEAFF.

Regarding this clone: Sequencing ends 3 residues short of the CDR3 end; the germline J gene provides the rest. This chain joins TRBV3-1 (or the pseudogene TRBV3-2) and TRBJ2-7; 9 bases map to TRBD2. The CDR3 contains 15 residues. The J segment lost 3 bases and the V segment lost 4 bases, leaving 7 bases of the junction unmatched. Germline V gene data show CDR1 as LGHDT and CDR2 as YNNKEL (reference sequence). The part of the CDR3 DNA that was read is TGTGCCAGCAGCCCTCGCCTAGCGGGGCACTACGAG. This translates into CASSPRLAGHYE. The complete CDR3 protein is CASSPRLAGHYEQYF.

Turning to this clone: The read terminates 3 residues before the CDR3 end, so the remaining end is supplied by the germline J gene. The V gene is TRBV2, the J gene TRBJ1-1, with TRBD1 identical over 7 bases. The junction had 6 bases not matched to a gene; V was cut back by 6 bases and J by 2 bases. The CDR3 spans 14 residues. Germline V gene lookup returns CDR1 SNHLY and CDR2 FYNNEI. CDR3 DNA (partial): TGTGCCAGCAGCGCGGGACAGCCTAACACTGAA. It codes for CASSAGQPNTE. The complete CDR3 protein is CASSAGQPNTEAFF.

As concerns this clone: The read comes to an end 3 residues before the CDR3 does, leaving the germline J gene to fill in the end. The J gene is TRBJ1-4, the V gene TRBV5-5; D remains ambiguous. The CDR3 has 13 residues. V was clipped by 4 bases and J by 9 bases, with 13 bases between them. The germline gives CDR1 SGHKS, CDR2 YYEKEE (reference sequence). Incomplete CDR3 DNA: TGTGCCAGCAGCCCCGCCAGCGAGAAAAAA. It is translated as CASSPASEKK. The full CDR3 sequence reads CASSPASEKKLFF.

The sequenced CDR3 bases are TGTGCCATTCGACAGTTCTCTGGAAACACC. The encoded protein is CAIRQFSGNT. The complete CDR3 reads CAIRQFSGNTIYF. The V and J genes are TRBV10-3 and TRBJ1-3; D perhaps matches TRBD1 (5 bases). The read falls 3 residues short of the CDR3 end, and the missing part is taken from the germline J gene. The V end was cut by 9 bases, the J end by 0 bases, with 9 bases between. The CDR3 covers 13 residues. Per the germline V gene, CDR1 is ENHRY and CDR2 is SYGVKD.

Remarks on this clone: The read terminates 3 residues before the CDR3 end, so the remaining end is supplied by the germline J gene. J is TRBJ1-1 and V is TRBV18; TRBD1 matches at 7 bases. The CDR3 runs to 16 residues. With 4 bases clipped from V and 2 bases from J, the junction kept 10 bases outside the gene matches. Per germline, CDR1 KGHSH and CDR2 LQKENI. Here the CDR3 reads CASSQGQVRENTEAFF. The sequenced CDR3 bases are TGTGCCAGCTCACAAGGACAGGTGAGGGAAAACACTGAA.

As concerns this clone: The sequenced fragment ends 3 residues before the CDR3 boundary, so the rest is inferred from the germline J gene. V gene TRBV27 combines with J gene TRBJ2-3, with a possible D match to TRBD2 (5 bases). The CDR3 is 14 residues long. Trimming left V 5 bases short and J 2 bases short, with 11 bases between. From germline, CDR1 is MNHEY and CDR2 SMNVEV (reference sequence). CDR3: CASSPRTPTDTQYF. The sequenced CDR3 bases are TGTGCCAGCAGTCCTCGGACTCCCACAGATACG.

Concerning this clone: The read finishes 3 residues shy of the CDR3 end, and the germline J gene is used to complete it. The chain recombines TRBV7-6 with TRBJ2-7, with a weak D call TRBD1 (6 bases). Trimming stripped 6 bases from V and 3 bases from J, with 18 bases between. Germline CDR1 SGHVS, CDR2 FNYEAQ. This CDR3 region has 15 residues. This chain's CDR3 is CASSLVGSGVYEQYF. The part of the CDR3 DNA that was read is TGTGCCAGCAGTCTGGTAGGGTCAGGGGTCTACGAG.

Comments on this clone: The read is 3 residues too short to cover the CDR3 end, so that end is filled in from the germline J gene. This chain links TRBV14 with TRBJ1-5, with 7 positions matching TRBD1. The CDR3 is made up of 18 amino acids. Germline CDR1 and CDR2: SGHDN and FVKESK. Unmatched junction bases numbered 18, after V lost 6 bases and J lost 4 bases. The CDR3 DNA, read in part, is TGTGCCAGCAGACCGGGACAGCCACAACCTCAGTCGAATCAGCCC. This translates into CASRPGQPQPQSNQP. In full, the CDR3 reads CASRPGQPQPQSNQPQHF. Based on the CDR3 plus reference TRBV14 and TRBJ1-5, the full variable domain is EAGVTQFPSHSVIEKGQTVTLRCDPISGHDNLYWYRRVMGKEIKFLLHFVKESKQDESGMPNNRFLAERTGGTYSTLKVQPAELEDSGVYFCASRPGQPQPQSNQPQHFGDGTRLSIL.

On this clone itself: The sequence runs out 3 residues before the end of the CDR3; the remainder is reconstructed from the germline J gene. The chain combines TRBV7-9 with TRBJ2-2, with TRBD1 identical over 7 bases. This CDR3 has 14 residues. Germline CDR1 reads SEHNR; CDR2 reads FQNEAQ (reference sequence). Here the CDR3 reads CASSSTGNREKLFF. The sequenced CDR3 bases are TGTGCCAGCAGCTCGACAGGGAATCGTGAAAAG.

As for this clone: The missing CDR3 end, 3 residues past where the read stops, is filled in from the germline J gene. This rearrangement joins TRBV11-2 to TRBJ1-1; TRBD1 agrees at 7 bases. The CDR3 has 13 residues. V lost 8 bases, J lost 3 bases, and 6 bases stayed unmatched. Germline CDR1 and CDR2: SGHAT and FQNNGV. The CDR3 loop reads CASQSRGHTEAFF. The CDR3 DNA, read in part, is TGTGCCAGCCAGTCAAGGGGGCACACTGAA. The full variable domain, in which reference TRBV11-2 and TRBJ1-1 provide the parts outside the CDR3, is EAGVAQSPRYKIIEKRQSVAFWCNPISGHATLYWYQQILGQGPKLLIQFQNNGVVDDSQLPKDRFSAERLKGVDSTLKIQPAKLEDSAVYLCASQSRGHTEAFFGQGTRLTVV.

A remark on this clone: The sequenced fragment ends 3 residues before the CDR3 boundary, so the rest is inferred from the germline J gene. The chain has TRBV6-1 and TRBJ2-4; the D gene is possibly TRBD1 (5 bases). Per germline, CDR1 MNHNS and CDR2 SASEGT. The CDR3 sequence is 13 residues long. The sequenced CDR3 bases are TGTGCCAGCAGTGATAAGGGGAACTATGGT. Its translation: CASSDKGNYG. In full, the CDR3 is CASSDKGNYGQYF.

The sequenced CDR3 bases are TGTGCCAGTAGTGGAACAGGGGACCTGGGCACTGAA. This codes for CASSGTGDLGTE. The full CDR3 sequence reads CASSGTGDLGTEAFF. V usage is TRBV19 and J usage is TRBJ1-1; 7 bases align to TRBD1. The CDR3 end lies 3 residues beyond the end of the read and is filled in from the germline J gene. Germline trimming cut 5 bases from V and 4 bases from J; bases unmatched to any gene: 10. The CDR3 has 15 amino acids. Germline values: CDR1 LNHDA, CDR2 SQIVND (reference sequence). Filled out from reference TRBV19 and TRBJ1-1, the complete variable domain reads DGGITQSPKYLFRKEGQNVTLSCEQNLNHDAMYWYRQDPGQGLRLIYYSQIVNDFQKGDIAEGYSVSREKKESFPLTVTSAQKNPTAFYLCASSGTGDLGTEAFFGQGTRLTVV.

Points on this clone: The missing CDR3 end, 3 residues past where the read stops, is filled in from the germline J gene. The genes are TRBV7-9 and TRBJ2-7; no definite D call. Trimming stripped 6 bases from V and 2 bases from J, with 8 bases between. In germline, CDR1 is SEHNR, CDR2 FQNEAQ (reference sequence). The CDR3 is 12 residues long. Incomplete CDR3 DNA: TGTGCCAGCAGGAGGCAAGCCTACGAG. Its translation: CASRRQAYE. The whole CDR3 region reads CASRRQAYEQYF.

With respect to this clone: The read terminates 3 residues before the CDR3 end, so the remaining end is supplied by the germline J gene. The chain links TRBV19 to TRBJ1-2; 8 nucleotides match TRBD1. CDR3 length equals 16 residues. Per germline, CDR1 LNHDA and CDR2 SQIVND (reference sequence). The J segment lost 7 bases and the V segment lost 2 bases, leaving 12 bases of the junction unmatched. The CDR3 region is CASSIRGNQGASGYTF. Partial CDR3 DNA: TGTGCCAGTAGTATAAGGGGAAACCAGGGGGCATCTGGC.

Worth noting for this clone: Sequencing ends 3 residues short of the CDR3 end; the germline J gene provides the rest. The chain uses TRBV20-1 and TRBJ2-3, with D possibly matching TRBD2 (5 bases). Germline CDR1 is DFQATT and CDR2 is SNEGSKA (reference sequence). V was pared by 3 bases and J by 6 bases, with 7 bases between. The CDR3 has 11 residues. The CDR3 bases that were read are TGCAGTGCTAGTGCGGGTGATACG. Encoded protein: CSASAGDT. Given in full, the CDR3 is CSASAGDTQYF.

In the case of this clone: The DNA ends 3 residues before the CDR3 does, and the rest of the CDR3 is filled in from the germline J gene. The gene calls are TRBV2 and TRBJ2-2; 7 positions match TRBD1. This CDR3 spans 15 amino acids. The V gene's germline CDR1 is SNHLY and CDR2 FYNNEI. The CDR3 loop reads CASSELGQPTHPLFF. The covered CDR3 bases are TGTGCCAGCAGTGAATTGGGACAGCCCACCCATCCG.

CDR3 in amino acids: CSAPTGKGGYTF. The CDR3 bases that were read are TGCAGTGCTCCGACAGGGAAGGGTGGC. This chain links TRBV20-1 with TRBJ1-2; 7 bases line up with TRBD1. The read terminates 3 residues before the CDR3 end, so the remaining end is supplied by the germline J gene. Germline CDR1 and CDR2: DFQATT and SNEGSKA (reference sequence). Trimming at V came to 5 bases and at J to 7 bases, leaving 7 bases not matched to a gene. The CDR3 is 12 amino acids.